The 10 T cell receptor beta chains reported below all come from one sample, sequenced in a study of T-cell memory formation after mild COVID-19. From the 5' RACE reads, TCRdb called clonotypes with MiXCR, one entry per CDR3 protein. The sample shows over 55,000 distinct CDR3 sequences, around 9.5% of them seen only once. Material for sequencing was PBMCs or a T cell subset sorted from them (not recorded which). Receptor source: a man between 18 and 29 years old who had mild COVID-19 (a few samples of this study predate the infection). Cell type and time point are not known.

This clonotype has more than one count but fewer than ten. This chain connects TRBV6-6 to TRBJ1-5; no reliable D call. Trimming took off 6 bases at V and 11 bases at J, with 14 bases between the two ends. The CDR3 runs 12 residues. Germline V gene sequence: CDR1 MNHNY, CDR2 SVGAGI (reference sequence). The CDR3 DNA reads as TGTGCCAGCAGCGAGGGATCCGGGGCCCAGCATTTT. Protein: CASSEGSGAQHF.

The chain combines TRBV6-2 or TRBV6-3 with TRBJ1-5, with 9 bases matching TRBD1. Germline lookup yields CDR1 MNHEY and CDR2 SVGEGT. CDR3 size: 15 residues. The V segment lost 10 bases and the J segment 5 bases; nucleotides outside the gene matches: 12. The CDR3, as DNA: TGTGCCACCCAGTCACAGGGGGCCGGCCATCAGCCCCAGCATTTT. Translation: CATQSQGAGHQPQHF.

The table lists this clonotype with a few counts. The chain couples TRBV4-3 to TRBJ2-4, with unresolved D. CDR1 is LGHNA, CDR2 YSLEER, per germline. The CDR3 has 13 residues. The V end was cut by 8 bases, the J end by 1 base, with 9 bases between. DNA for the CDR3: TGCGCCAGCTCCCTTGGGGCCAAAAACATTCAGTACTTC. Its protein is CASSLGAKNIQYF.

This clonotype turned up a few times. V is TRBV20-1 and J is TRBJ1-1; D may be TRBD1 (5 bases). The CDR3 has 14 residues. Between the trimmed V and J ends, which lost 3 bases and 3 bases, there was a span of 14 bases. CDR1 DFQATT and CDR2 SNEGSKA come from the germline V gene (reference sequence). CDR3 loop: CSARGQGGYTEAFF. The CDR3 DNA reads TGCAGTGCTAGGGGGCAGGGCGGGTACACTGAAGCTTTCTTT.

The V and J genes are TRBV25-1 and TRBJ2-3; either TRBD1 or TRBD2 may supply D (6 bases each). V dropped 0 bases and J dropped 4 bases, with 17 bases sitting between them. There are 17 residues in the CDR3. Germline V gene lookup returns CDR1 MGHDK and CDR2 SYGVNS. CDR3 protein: CASSEYGGLGMADTQYF. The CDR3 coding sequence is TGTGCCAGCAGTGAATATGGGGGGCTCGGGATGGCAGATACGCAGTATTTT. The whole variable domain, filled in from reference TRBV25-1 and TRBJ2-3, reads EADIYQTPRYLVIGTGKKITLECSQTMGHDKMYWYQQDPGMELHLIHYSYGVNSTEKGDLSSESTVSRIRTEHFPLTLESARPSHTSQYLCASSEYGGLGMADTQYFGPGTRLTVL.

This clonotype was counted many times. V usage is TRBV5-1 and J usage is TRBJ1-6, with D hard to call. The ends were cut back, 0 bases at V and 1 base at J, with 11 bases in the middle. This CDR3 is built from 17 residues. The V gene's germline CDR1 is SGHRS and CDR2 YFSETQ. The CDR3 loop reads CASSLDEGGSYNSPLHF. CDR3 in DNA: TGCGCCAGCAGCTTGGATGAGGGTGGGTCCTATAATTCACCCCTCCACTTT.

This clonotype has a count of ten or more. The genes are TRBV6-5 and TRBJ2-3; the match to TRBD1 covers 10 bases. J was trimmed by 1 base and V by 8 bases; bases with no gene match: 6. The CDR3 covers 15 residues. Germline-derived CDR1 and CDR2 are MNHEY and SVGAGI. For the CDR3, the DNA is TGTGCCAGCCGCGACAGGGGGCTTCGCACAGATACGCAGTATTTT. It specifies CASRDRGLRTDTQYF.

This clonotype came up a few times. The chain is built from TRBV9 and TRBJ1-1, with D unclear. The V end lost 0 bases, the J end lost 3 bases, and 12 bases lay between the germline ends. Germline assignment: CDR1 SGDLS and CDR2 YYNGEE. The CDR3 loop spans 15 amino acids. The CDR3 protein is CASSVGVTVHTEAFF. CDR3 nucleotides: TGTGCCAGCAGCGTAGGTGTAACAGTGCACACTGAAGCTTTCTTT.

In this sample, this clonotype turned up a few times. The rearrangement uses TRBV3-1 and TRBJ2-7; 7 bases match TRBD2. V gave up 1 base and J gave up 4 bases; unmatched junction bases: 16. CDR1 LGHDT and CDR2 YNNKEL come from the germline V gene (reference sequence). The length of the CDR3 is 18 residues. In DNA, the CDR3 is TGTGCCAGCAGCCAAGGAGTACAGATCGGACTAGGTCTTTACGAGCAGTACTTC. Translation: CASSQGVQIGLGLYEQYF.

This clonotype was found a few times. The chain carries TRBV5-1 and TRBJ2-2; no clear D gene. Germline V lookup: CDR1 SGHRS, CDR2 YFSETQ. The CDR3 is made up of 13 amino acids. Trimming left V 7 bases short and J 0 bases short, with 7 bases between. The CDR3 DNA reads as TGCGCCAGCGGGGTGGCGAACACCGGGGAGCTGTTTTTT. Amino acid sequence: CASGVANTGELFF.